This T cell receptor beta chain emerged from a study of T cell repertoires in cytomegalovirus infection. Study-level results: Within the response measured ex vivo, HLA-C-restricted CMV-specific TCR beta clonotypes were dominant.

MiXCR, run by TCRdb on the reads, gives a single entry per CDR3 protein. This repertoire shows just under 550,000 distinct CDR3 sequences, less than 30% found once; its top ten account for about 12%. As for this clonotype: No antigen is known for it.

This CDR3 comprises 14 residues. V lost 7 bases, J lost 3 bases, and 15 bases lay in between. The J gene is TRBJ1-1, the V gene TRBV12-3 or TRBV12-4; D is unclear. The sample consisted of PBMCs. The sequence came from a human donor in good health (CMV status not recorded). Some clones in this sample may be carry-over from other donors' samples. Here the CDR3 reads CASTAPGEYTEAFF. DNA of the CDR3: TGTGCCAGCACCGCCCCCGGGGAGTACACTGAAGCTTTCTTT.